A single sample gave rise to the 30 T cell receptor beta chains below, sequenced in a study of T cells after yellow fever vaccination. One entry per CDR3 protein results from TCRdb running MiXCR on the 5' RACE reads. The repertoire holds a few hundred thousand distinct CDR3 sequences, with over 4% as singletons. The specimen comprised PBMCs, sampled 5 days after the yellow fever booster vaccination. The receptors here all came from a young man who received the YFV17D yellow fever vaccine.

The rearrangement uses TRBV21-1 and TRBJ2-1. TRBV21-1 is a recognized pseudogene. CDR3 length equals 14 residues. The DNA of the CDR3 is TGTGCCAGCAGCAATAGGAGGTCCAGCGATGAGCAGTTCTTC. Translation gives CASSNRRSSDEQFF.

This clonotype was recorded many times. The chain has TRBV7-8 and TRBJ2-2; no reliable D call. This CDR3 spans 14 amino acids. Looked up from germline, CDR1 is SGHVS and CDR2 is FQNEAQ. The germline V and J ends were trimmed by 5 bases and 1 base, with 8 bases remaining between them. CDR3 amino acids: CASSPSRNTGELFF. Written as DNA, the CDR3 is TGTGCCAGCAGCCCCAGCCGGAACACCGGGGAGCTGTTTTTT.

This clonotype was found a few times. J is TRBJ1-6 and V is TRBV6-5, with a possible D match to TRBD1 (5 bases). CDR3 length: 14 residues. V was trimmed by 5 bases and J by 11 bases, leaving 16 bases between them. The germline CDR1 and CDR2 sequences are MNHEY and SVGAGI. This chain's CDR3 is CASSGHPQKPPLHF. For the CDR3, the DNA is TGTGCCAGCAGTGGACACCCTCAAAAACCACCCCTCCACTTT.

The sample holds many counts of this clonotype. The CDR3 sequence: CASTQREGETQYF. Written as DNA, the CDR3 is TGTGCCAGCACCCAACGGGAGGGAGAGACCCAGTACTTC. The gene calls are TRBV7-2 and TRBJ2-5; TRBD2 agrees at 8 bases. Germline-derived CDR1 and CDR2 are SGHTA and FQGNSA. The CDR3 consists of 13 residues. Trimming removed 7 bases from V and 4 bases from J; junction bases left unmatched: 5.

This clonotype was picked up many times. J is TRBJ1-6 and V is TRBV7-2, with D tentatively TRBD1 (6 bases). The ends were cut back, 5 bases at V and 6 bases at J, with 17 bases in the middle. Per germline, CDR1 SGHTA and CDR2 FQGNSA. This CDR3 contains 16 residues. CDR3 sequence (DNA): TGTGCCAGCAGCCCCTTTCCGACAGGCTCTAATTCACCCCTCCACTTT. This sequence encodes CASSPFPTGSNSPLHF.

The V gene is TRBV5-4, the J gene TRBJ2-1, with a weak D call TRBD1 (6 bases). The germline V and J ends were trimmed by 4 bases and 5 bases, with 13 bases remaining between them. CDR3 length: 14 residues. Germline loops: CDR1 SGHNT, CDR2 YYREEE (reference sequence). As DNA, the CDR3 is TGTGCCAGCAGCCGAAGAAGACAGGACAATGAGCAGTTCTTC. Amino acid sequence: CASSRRRQDNEQFF.

This clonotype was detected many times. The gene calls are TRBV5-6 and TRBJ1-1; D gene ambiguous. Germline CDR1 is SGHDT and CDR2 is YYEEEE. V lost 6 bases to trimming and J lost 1 base, with 4 bases between them. This CDR3 is 11 amino acids long. This chain's CDR3 is CASMGNTEAFF. In DNA form, the CDR3 reads TGTGCCAGCATGGGGAACACTGAAGCTTTCTTT.

Ten or more counts support this clonotype. The chain recombines TRBV20-1 with TRBJ2-5, with 8 positions matching TRBD1. CDR1 DFQATT and CDR2 SNEGSKA come from the germline V gene (reference sequence). The CDR3 sequence is 17 residues long. Unmatched junction bases numbered 11, after V lost 2 bases and J lost 0 bases. CDR3 nucleotide sequence: TGCAGTGCTAGAACGGGTTTGGGACAGGACTACCAAGAGACCCAGTACTTC. This codes for CSARTGLGQDYQETQYF.

CDR3 region: CASSQDQGGLADTGELFF. CDR3 nucleotide sequence: TGTGCCAGCAGCCAAGATCAAGGCGGTCTAGCAGACACCGGGGAGCTGTTTTTT. This rearrangement joins TRBV4-2 to TRBJ2-2, with D perhaps TRBD2 (5 bases). CDR1 is LGHNA, CDR2 YNFKEQ, per germline. This CDR3 is built from 18 residues. V lost 0 bases and J 3 bases, leaving 17 bases between the germline ends.

The V call is TRBV27, the J call TRBJ2-2; 8 nucleotides match TRBD1. This CDR3 spans 15 amino acids. Germline CDR1 reads MNHEY; CDR2 reads SMNVEV (reference sequence). With V trimmed by 9 bases and J by 3 bases, 9 bases remained unmatched. CDR3 sequence: CASGNRGVDTGELFF. CDR3 in DNA: TGTGCCAGTGGCAACAGGGGGGTGGACACCGGGGAGCTGTTTTTT.

This clonotype was observed at least ten times. The chain is built from TRBV20-1 and TRBJ1-1; D gene unclear. V lost 7 bases and J 5 bases, leaving 14 bases between the germline ends. The CDR3 loop spans 12 amino acids. Looked up from germline, CDR1 is DFQATT and CDR2 is SNEGSKA (reference sequence). CDR3 nucleotide sequence: TGCAGTGGGGAAAGGGCGGGGACTGAAGCTTTCTTT. It specifies CSGERAGTEAFF.

This rearrangement joins TRBV4-1 to TRBJ2-2; a weak D match, TRBD1 (6 bases). CDR1 and CDR2 (germline): MGHRA, YSYEKL. The CDR3 totals 15 residues. V lost 8 bases and J lost 2, with 15 bases in between. CDR3 DNA sequence: TGCGCCAGCGAGAACCGGGACATTAACACCGGGGAGCTGTTTTTT. It codes for CASENRDINTGELFF.

This clonotype was counted ten times or more. CDR3 residues: CASSLQGIYEQYF. DNA for the CDR3: TGTGCCAGCAGCTTGCAGGGAATCTACGAGCAGTACTTC. The chain employs TRBV7-9 and TRBJ2-7; D might be TRBD1 (5 bases). Germline V lookup: CDR1 SEHNR, CDR2 FQNEAQ (reference sequence). The CDR3 covers 13 residues. The V end was cut by 3 bases, the J end by 3 bases, with 9 bases between.

This clonotype was seen a few times. The chain uses TRBV6-5 and TRBJ2-2; the D gene is possibly TRBD2 (5 bases). V was shortened by 0 bases and J by 2 bases, with 10 bases between the two germline ends. CDR3 length equals 16 residues. Germline loops: CDR1 MNHEY, CDR2 SVGAGI. The CDR3, as DNA: TGTGCCAGCAGTTACTCGTCTAGCCATAACACCGGGGAGCTGTTTTTT. This gives the protein CASSYSSSHNTGELFF.

The chain is built from TRBV7-9 and TRBJ2-1, with 13 bases that match TRBD2. The CDR3 is 18 amino acids. Germline values: CDR1 SEHNR, CDR2 FQNEAQ (reference sequence). V dropped 5 bases and J dropped 2; count of bases not matched to a gene: 9. The CDR3 sequence: CASSPGLAGVTPYNEQFF. The CDR3 DNA is TGTGCCAGCAGCCCCGGACTAGCGGGGGTGACCCCCTACAATGAGCAGTTCTTC.

This clonotype was recorded many times. The CDR3 DNA reads TGTGCCAGCAGCATAGCGGGGGGCCTTAATACGCAGTATTTT. Translation: CASSIAGGLNTQYF. This chain joins TRBV6-5 and TRBJ2-3; 10 bases line up with TRBD2. V dropped 6 bases and J dropped 7; count of bases not matched to a gene: 7. CDR1 is MNHEY and CDR2 is SVGAGI in the germline V gene. The CDR3 covers 14 residues.

This clonotype has just a few counts. V and J are TRBV12-3 or TRBV12-4 and TRBJ2-5; the match to TRBD1 covers 8 bases. The CDR3 covers 15 residues. The V segment lost 3 bases and the J segment 4 bases; nucleotides outside the gene matches: 7. CDR3 region: CASSFGQTGAETQYF. The CDR3 bases are TGTGCCAGCAGTTTCGGGCAGACAGGGGCAGAGACCCAGTACTTC.

This clonotype was recorded many times. J is TRBJ2-3 and V is TRBV7-2; D unresolved. CDR3 length: 15 amino acids. CDR1 and CDR2 (germline): SGHTA, FQGNSA. The V end was cut by 7 bases, the J end by 4 bases, with 18 bases between. CDR3 sequence: CASTLGRVLPDTQYF. CDR3 in DNA: TGTGCCAGCACCCTAGGACGGGTTCTTCCAGATACGCAGTATTTT.

This clonotype was observed many times. The CDR3 DNA is TGTGCCATCGGCGTCCAGGGAGCAGATACGCAGTATTTT. Translated: CAIGVQGADTQYF. This chain connects TRBV10-3 to TRBJ2-3; possibly TRBD1 or TRBD2 for D (5 bases each). The CDR3 runs 13 residues. V lost 8 bases, J lost 4 bases, and 13 bases lay in between. Germline V lookup: CDR1 ENHRY, CDR2 SYGVKD.

The chain joins TRBV3-2 to TRBJ1-5. TRBV3-2 is described as a pseudogene. The CDR3 contains 15 residues. CDR3 nucleotide sequence: TGTGCCAGCAGCCAAGATCGGAAGGGAAATCAGCCCCAGCATTTT. Translation: CASSQDRKGNQPQHF.

The chain recombines TRBV3-1 with TRBJ2-7; 7 bases line up with TRBD2. The CDR3 covers 20 residues. Trimming took 1 base from V and 3 from J; bases not matched to a gene: 21. Germline V gives CDR1 LGHDT, CDR2 YNNKEL (reference sequence). CDR3 coding DNA: TGTGCCAGCAGCCAAGTAGCGGGCCGATCATTTTGGGGACTGATCTACGAGCAGTACGTC. Translated: CASSQVAGRSFWGLIYEQYV.

CDR3 DNA sequence: TGCGCCAGCAGCTTTACAACTAGCGGGGGGGCCAATGAGCAGTTCTTC. Its translation is CASSFTTSGGANEQFF. The rearrangement uses TRBV5-1 and TRBJ2-1, with 13 bases lining up with TRBD2. This CDR3 contains 16 residues. V lost 2 bases, J lost 6 bases, and 5 bases stayed unmatched. In germline, CDR1 is SGHRS, CDR2 YFSETQ. Variable domain in full (rest from reference TRBV5-1 and TRBJ2-1): KAGVTQTPRYLIKTRGQQVTLSCSPISGHRSVSWYQQTPGQGLQFLFEYFSETQRNKGNFPGRFSGRQFSNSRSEMNVSTLELGDSALYLCASSFTTSGGANEQFFGPGTRLTVL.

This clonotype was picked up many times. V gene TRBV12-3 or TRBV12-4 combines with J gene TRBJ1-2; D gene ambiguous. V was cut by 8 bases and J by 7 bases, with 17 bases left in between. The CDR3 runs to 13 residues. CDR3 region: CASSAGWSGGYTF. DNA for the CDR3: TGTGCCAGCTCGGCAGGCTGGAGCGGTGGCTACACCTTC.

This clonotype was counted ten times or more. The chain links TRBV7-6 to TRBJ2-7; tentatively, D is TRBD1 (5 bases). Germline V CDR1 and CDR2: SGHVS, FNYEAQ. This CDR3 is built from 13 residues. Trimming removed 5 bases from V and 5 bases from J, with 13 bases in between. In DNA form, the CDR3 reads TGTGCCAGCAGCCCTCAAGGGGCAGACGAGCAGTACTTC. Its translation: CASSPQGADEQYF.

This clonotype was recorded only once. The J gene is TRBJ2-5, the V gene TRBV27; 7 bases line up with TRBD2. V gave up 8 bases and J gave up 7 bases; unmatched junction bases: 10. CDR1 MNHEY and CDR2 SMNVEV come from the germline V gene (reference sequence). This CDR3 has 13 residues. The CDR3, as DNA: TGTGCCAGCTGTTCCAGCGGGGTTGGGACCCAGTACTTC. It yields the protein CASCSSGVGTQYF.

This rearrangement joins TRBV27 to TRBJ2-6, with a possible D match to TRBD2 (6 bases). Germline V gives CDR1 MNHEY, CDR2 SMNVEV (reference sequence). V lost 4 bases, J lost 0 bases, and 19 bases lay in between. The CDR3 is 19 residues long. The CDR3 spells CASSSLRDRWSSGANVLTF. In nucleotides, the CDR3 is TGTGCCAGCAGTTCCCTGCGGGACCGGTGGAGCTCTGGGGCCAACGTCCTGACTTTC.

The CDR3 loop reads CSVKNEPNTQYF. CDR3 sequence (DNA): TGCAGTGTTAAGAACGAGCCAAATACGCAGTATTTT. The V and J genes are TRBV20-1 and TRBJ2-3; the D is unclear. This CDR3 spans 12 amino acids. Germline V gene data show CDR1 as DFQATT and CDR2 as SNEGSKA (reference sequence). V shed 7 bases and J shed 7 bases, with 15 bases lying between them.

This clonotype has more than one count but fewer than ten. This chain joins TRBV5-1 and TRBJ2-1; possibly TRBD2 for D (5 bases). The CDR3 sequence is 15 residues long. Germline CDR1 is SGHRS and CDR2 is YFSETQ. V was clipped by 2 bases and J by 0 bases, with 9 bases between them. The CDR3 nucleotides are TGCGCCAGCAGCTTCATCGGGGACTCCTACAATGAGCAGTTCTTC. It yields the protein CASSFIGDSYNEQFF.

There are a few counts of this clonotype. The chain uses TRBV27 and TRBJ1-2; D is undetermined. The CDR3 spans 15 residues. The V gene's germline CDR1 is MNHEY and CDR2 SMNVEV (reference sequence). The V gene lost 6 bases and the J gene lost 2 bases, with 16 bases spanning the gap. CDR3 sequence reads: CASSTDGVGNYGYTF. DNA for the CDR3: TGTGCCAGCAGCACCGACGGGGTAGGGAACTATGGCTACACCTTC.

This clonotype occurred a few times. J is TRBJ2-5 and V is TRBV2; D remains ambiguous. CDR1 and CDR2 from the germline V gene are SNHLY and FYNNEI. Trimming left V 6 bases short and J 5 bases short, with 19 bases between. The CDR3 covers 15 residues. The CDR3 region is CASRERIMPGETQYF. The CDR3 nucleotides are TGTGCCAGCAGGGAACGAATCATGCCCGGGGAGACCCAGTACTTC.